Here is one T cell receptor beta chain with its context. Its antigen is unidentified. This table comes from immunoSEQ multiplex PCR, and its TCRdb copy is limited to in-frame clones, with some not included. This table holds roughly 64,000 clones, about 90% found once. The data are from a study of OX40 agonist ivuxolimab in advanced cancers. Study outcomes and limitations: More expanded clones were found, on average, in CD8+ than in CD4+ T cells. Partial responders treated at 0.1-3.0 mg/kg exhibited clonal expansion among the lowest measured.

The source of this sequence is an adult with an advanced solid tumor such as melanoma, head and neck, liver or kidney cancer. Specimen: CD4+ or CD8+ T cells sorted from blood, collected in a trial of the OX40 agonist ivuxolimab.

The CDR3 nucleotides read TGTGCCAGTAGCCGGGGACAGTACAATGAGCAGTTCTTC. This codes for CASSRGQYNEQFF. V gene TRBV19 combines with J gene TRBJ2-1; 7 nucleotides line up with TRBD1. The CDR3 runs to 13 residues. With 6 bases clipped from V and 4 bases from J, the junction kept 3 bases outside the gene matches. Germline V gives CDR1 LNHDA, CDR2 SQIVND (reference sequence). The complete variable domain, with remaining parts taken from reference TRBV19 and TRBJ2-1, reads DGGITQSPKYLFRKEGQNVTLSCEQNLNHDAMYWYRQDPGQGLRLIYYSQIVNDFQKGDIAEGYSVSREKKESFPLTVTSAQKNPTAFYLCASSRGQYNEQFFGPGTRLTVL.